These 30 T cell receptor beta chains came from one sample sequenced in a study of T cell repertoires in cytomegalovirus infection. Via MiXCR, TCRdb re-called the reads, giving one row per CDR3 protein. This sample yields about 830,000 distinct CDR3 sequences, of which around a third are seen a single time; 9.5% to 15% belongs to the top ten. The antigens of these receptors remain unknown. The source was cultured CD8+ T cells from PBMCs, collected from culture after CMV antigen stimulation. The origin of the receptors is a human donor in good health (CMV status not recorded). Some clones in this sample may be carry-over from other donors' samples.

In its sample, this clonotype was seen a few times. This CDR3 reads CASNLRTTSTGELFF. The DNA of the CDR3 is TGTGCCAGCAACCTTAGGACTACCTCCACCGGGGAGCTGTTTTTT. The chain uses TRBV6-5 and TRBJ2-2, with D perhaps TRBD2 (6 bases). V was clipped by 7 bases and J by 4 bases, with 16 bases between them. Germline CDR1 MNHEY, CDR2 SVGAGI. The CDR3 consists of 15 residues.

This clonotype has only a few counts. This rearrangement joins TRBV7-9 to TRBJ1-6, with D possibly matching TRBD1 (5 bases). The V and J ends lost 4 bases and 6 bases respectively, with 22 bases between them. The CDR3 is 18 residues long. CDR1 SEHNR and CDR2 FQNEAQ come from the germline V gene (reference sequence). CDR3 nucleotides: TGTGCCAGCAGCTCCTCCGGGACTGGCCTTGGCCCTAATTCACCCCTCCACTTT. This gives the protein CASSSSGTGLGPNSPLHF.

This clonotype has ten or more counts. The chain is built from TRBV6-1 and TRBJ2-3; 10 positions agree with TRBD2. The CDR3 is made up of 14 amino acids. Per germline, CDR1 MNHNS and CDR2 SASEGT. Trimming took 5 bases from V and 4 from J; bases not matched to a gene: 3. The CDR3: CASSSGGGPDTQYF. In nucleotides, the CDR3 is TGTGCCAGCAGTAGCGGGGGGGGCCCAGATACGCAGTATTTT.

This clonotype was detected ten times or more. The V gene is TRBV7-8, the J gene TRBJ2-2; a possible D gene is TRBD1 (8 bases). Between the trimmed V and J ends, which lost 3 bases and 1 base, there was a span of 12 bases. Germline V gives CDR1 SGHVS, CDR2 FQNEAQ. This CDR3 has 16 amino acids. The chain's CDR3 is CASSFYRGGNTGELFF. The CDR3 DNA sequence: TGTGCCAGCAGCTTTTACAGGGGGGGGAACACCGGGGAGCTGTTTTTT.

Here the CDR3 DNA reads TGTGCCAGCAGCTCATCGGACAGGGCCTGGCAAGAGACCCAGTACTTC. Amino acids: CASSSSDRAWQETQYF. The chain couples TRBV7-9 to TRBJ2-5, with TRBD1 matching over 8 bases. This CDR3 is 16 amino acids long. Germline V gene data show CDR1 as SEHNR and CDR2 as FQNEAQ (reference sequence). With V trimmed by 4 bases and J by 2 bases, 9 bases remained unmatched.

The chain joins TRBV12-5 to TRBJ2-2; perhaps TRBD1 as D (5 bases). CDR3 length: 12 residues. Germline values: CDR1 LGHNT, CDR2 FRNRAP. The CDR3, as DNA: TGTGTGGAACAGGATAACACCGGGGAGCTGTTTTTT. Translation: CVEQDNTGELFF.

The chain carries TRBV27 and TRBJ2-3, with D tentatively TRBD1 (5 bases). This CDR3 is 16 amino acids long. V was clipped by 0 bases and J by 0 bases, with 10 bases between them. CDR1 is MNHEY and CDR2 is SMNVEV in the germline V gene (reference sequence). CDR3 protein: CASSLSRAASTDTQYF. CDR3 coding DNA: TGTGCCAGCAGTTTATCCAGGGCAGCTAGCACAGATACGCAGTATTTT.

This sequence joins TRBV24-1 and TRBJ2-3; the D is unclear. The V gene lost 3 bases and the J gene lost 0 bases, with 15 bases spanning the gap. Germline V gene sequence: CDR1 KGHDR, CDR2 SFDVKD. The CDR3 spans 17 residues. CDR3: CATSDRASLSSTDTQYF. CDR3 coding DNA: TGTGCCACCAGTGATAGGGCCAGCCTAAGTAGCACAGATACGCAGTATTTT.

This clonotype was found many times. The CDR3 is CASSQGVRGREDTEAFF. As DNA, the CDR3 is TGTGCCAGCAGTCAAGGGGTTCGGGGGCGCGAGGACACTGAAGCTTTCTTT. The chain links TRBV7-9 to TRBJ1-1; D may be TRBD1 (6 bases). CDR3 length equals 17 residues. CDR1 SEHNR and CDR2 FQNEAQ come from the germline V gene (reference sequence). Trimming took 6 bases from V and 3 from J, leaving 23 bases between them.

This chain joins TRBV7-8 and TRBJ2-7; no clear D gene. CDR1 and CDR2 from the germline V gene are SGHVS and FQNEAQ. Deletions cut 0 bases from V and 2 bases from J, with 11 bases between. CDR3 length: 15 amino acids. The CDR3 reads CASSLALTLAYEQYV. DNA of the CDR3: TGTGCCAGCAGCTTAGCGCTGACGCTAGCCTACGAGCAGTACGTC.

Here the CDR3 DNA reads TGCAGCGTTGAAGCGGGGGAGGATCAGCCCCAGCATTTT. Amino acids: CSVEAGEDQPQHF. The V and J genes are TRBV29-1 and TRBJ1-5; a possible D gene is TRBD1 (5 bases). The CDR3 length is 13 residues. V was pared by 1 base and J by 5 bases, with 9 bases between. The germline V gene has CDR1 SQVTM and CDR2 ANQGSEA.

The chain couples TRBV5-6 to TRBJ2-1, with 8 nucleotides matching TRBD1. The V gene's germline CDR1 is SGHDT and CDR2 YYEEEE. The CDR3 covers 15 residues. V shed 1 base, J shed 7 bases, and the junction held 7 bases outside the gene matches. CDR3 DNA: TGTGCCAGCAGCTTGCCAGGGGGCTTGGGAAATGAGCAGTTCTTC. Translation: CASSLPGGLGNEQFF.

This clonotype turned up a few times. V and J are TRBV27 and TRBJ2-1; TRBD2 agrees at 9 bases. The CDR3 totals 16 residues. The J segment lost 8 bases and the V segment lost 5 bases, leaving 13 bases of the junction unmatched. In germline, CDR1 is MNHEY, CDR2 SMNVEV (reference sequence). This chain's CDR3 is CASSLLAGTRGDEQFF. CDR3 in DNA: TGTGCCAGCAGTCTCCTAGCGGGGACGAGGGGCGATGAGCAGTTCTTC.

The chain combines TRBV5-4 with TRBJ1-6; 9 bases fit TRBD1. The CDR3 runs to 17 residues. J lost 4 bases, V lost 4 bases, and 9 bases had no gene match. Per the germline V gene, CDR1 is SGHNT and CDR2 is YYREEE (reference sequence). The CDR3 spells CASSVPRGQGYNSPLHF. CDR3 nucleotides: TGTGCCAGCAGCGTCCCCCGGGGACAGGGTTATAATTCACCCCTCCACTTT.

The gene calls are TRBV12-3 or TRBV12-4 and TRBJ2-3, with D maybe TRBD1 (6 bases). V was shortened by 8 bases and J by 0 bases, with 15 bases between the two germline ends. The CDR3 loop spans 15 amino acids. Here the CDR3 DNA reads TGTGCCAGCCAACAGGACAGATTTAGCACAGATACGCAGTATTTT. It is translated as CASQQDRFSTDTQYF.

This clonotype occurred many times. CDR3 region: CASRTGLAGPTDTQYF. For the CDR3, the DNA is TGTGCCAGCAGAACAGGACTAGCGGGACCCACAGATACGCAGTATTTT. This rearrangement joins TRBV7-9 to TRBJ2-3; 12 bases are a match to TRBD2. The germline CDR1 and CDR2 sequences are SEHNR and FQNEAQ (reference sequence). Trimming removed 6 bases from V and 2 bases from J; junction bases left unmatched: 6. CDR3 length: 16 amino acids.

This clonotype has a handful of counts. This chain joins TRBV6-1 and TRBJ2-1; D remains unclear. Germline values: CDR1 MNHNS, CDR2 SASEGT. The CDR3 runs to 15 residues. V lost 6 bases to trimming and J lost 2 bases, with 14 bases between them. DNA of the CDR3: TGTGCCAGCAGCGTATCGACATGGACCTACAATGAGCAGTTCTTC. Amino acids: CASSVSTWTYNEQFF.

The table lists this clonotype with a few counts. The DNA of the CDR3 is TGTGCCAGTAGTATGTTAAACACTGAAGCTTTCTTT. It specifies CASSMLNTEAFF. This chain links TRBV19 with TRBJ1-1; no clear D gene. This CDR3 is built from 12 residues. Trimming cost V 3 bases and J 2 bases, with 4 bases left between them. CDR1 is LNHDA and CDR2 is SQIVND in the germline V gene (reference sequence).

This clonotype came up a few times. Here the CDR3 reads CASSQGEVSGGGETQYF. The CDR3 DNA reads as TGTGCCAGCAGCCAAGGGGAGGTTAGCGGGGGAGGGGAGACCCAGTACTTC. This chain links TRBV4-2 with TRBJ2-5; 9 bases match TRBD2. Looked up from germline, CDR1 is LGHNA and CDR2 is YNFKEQ. J gave up 5 bases and V 1 base, and 11 bases lay outside the gene matches. The CDR3 length is 17 residues.

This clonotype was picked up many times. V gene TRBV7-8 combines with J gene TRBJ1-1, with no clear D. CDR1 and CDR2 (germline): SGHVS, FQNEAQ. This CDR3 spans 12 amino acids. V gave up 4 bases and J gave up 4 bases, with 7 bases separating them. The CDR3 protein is CASSSFSTEAFF. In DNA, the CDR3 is TGTGCCAGCAGCTCCTTCAGCACTGAAGCTTTCTTT.

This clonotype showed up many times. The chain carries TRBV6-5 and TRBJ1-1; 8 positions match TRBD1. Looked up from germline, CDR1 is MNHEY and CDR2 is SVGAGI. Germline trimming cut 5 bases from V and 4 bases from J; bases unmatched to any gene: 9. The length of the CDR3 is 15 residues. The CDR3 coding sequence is TGTGCCAGCAGTCCCGTGAACAGGGGGGGCACTGAAGCTTTCTTT. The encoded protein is CASSPVNRGGTEAFF.

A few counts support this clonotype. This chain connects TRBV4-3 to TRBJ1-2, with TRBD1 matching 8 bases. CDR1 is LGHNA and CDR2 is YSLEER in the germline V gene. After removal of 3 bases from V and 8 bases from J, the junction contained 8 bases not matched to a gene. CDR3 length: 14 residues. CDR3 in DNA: TGCGCCAGCAGCCAGCCGGGACAGGAGATAGGCTACACCTTC. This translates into CASSQPGQEIGYTF.

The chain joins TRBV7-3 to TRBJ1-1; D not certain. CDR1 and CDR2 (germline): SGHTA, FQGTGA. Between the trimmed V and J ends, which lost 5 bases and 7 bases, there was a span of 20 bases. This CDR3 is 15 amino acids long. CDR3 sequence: CASSATGGEGIEAFF. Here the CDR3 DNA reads TGTGCCAGCAGCGCTACTGGTGGGGAGGGCATTGAAGCTTTCTTT.

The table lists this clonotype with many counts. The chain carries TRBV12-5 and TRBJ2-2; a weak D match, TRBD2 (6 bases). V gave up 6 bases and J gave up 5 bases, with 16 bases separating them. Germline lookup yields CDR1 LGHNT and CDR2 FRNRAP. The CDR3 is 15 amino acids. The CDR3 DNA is TGTGCTAGTGGACGACGACTAGAGTTTACCGGGGAGCTGTTTTTT. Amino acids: CASGRRLEFTGELFF. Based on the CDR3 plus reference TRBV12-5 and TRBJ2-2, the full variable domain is DARVTQTPRHKVTEMGQEVTMRCQPILGHNTVFWYRQTMMQGLELLAYFRNRAPLDDSGMPKDRFSAEMPDATLATLKIQPSEPRDSAVYFCASGRRLEFTGELFFGEGSRLTVL.

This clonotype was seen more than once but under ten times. The CDR3 loop reads CASSQEMGMNTEAFF. DNA for the CDR3: TGCGCCAGCAGCCAAGAGATGGGGATGAACACTGAAGCTTTCTTT. This chain links TRBV4-1 with TRBJ1-1, with no clear D. The V gene's germline CDR1 is MGHRA and CDR2 YSYEKL. Trimming took off 0 bases at V and 0 bases at J, with 8 bases between the two ends. The CDR3 totals 15 residues.

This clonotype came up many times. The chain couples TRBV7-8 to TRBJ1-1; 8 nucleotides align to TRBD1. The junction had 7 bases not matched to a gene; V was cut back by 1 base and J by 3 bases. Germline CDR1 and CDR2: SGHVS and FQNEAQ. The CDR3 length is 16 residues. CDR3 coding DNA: TGTGCCAGCAGCTTAGTCCGGACAGGGAGGGACACTGAAGCTTTCTTT. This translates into CASSLVRTGRDTEAFF.

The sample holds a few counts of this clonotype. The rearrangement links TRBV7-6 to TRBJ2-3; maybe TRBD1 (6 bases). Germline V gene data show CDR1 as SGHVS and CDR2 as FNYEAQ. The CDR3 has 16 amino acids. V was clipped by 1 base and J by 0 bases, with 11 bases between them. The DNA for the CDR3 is TGTGCCAGCAGCTTAGAATCGGGGACAAGCACAGATACGCAGTATTTT. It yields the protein CASSLESGTSTDTQYF. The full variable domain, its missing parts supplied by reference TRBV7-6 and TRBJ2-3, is GAGVSQSPRYKVTKRGQDVALRCDPISGHVSLYWYRQALGQGPEFLTYFNYEAQQDKSGLPNDRFSAERPEGSISTLTIQRTEQRDSAMYRCASSLESGTSTDTQYFGPGTRLTVL.

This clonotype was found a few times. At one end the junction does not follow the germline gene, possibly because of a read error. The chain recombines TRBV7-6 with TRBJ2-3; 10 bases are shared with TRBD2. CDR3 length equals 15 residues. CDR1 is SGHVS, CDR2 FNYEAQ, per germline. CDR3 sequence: CASSRAGGQTDTQYF. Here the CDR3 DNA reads TGTGCTAGCAGCAGAGCGGGGGGGCAAACAGATACGCAGTATTTT.

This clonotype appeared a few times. This chain's CDR3 is CASSTATSGANVLTF. CDR3 in DNA: TGTGCCAGTAGCACAGCGACCTCTGGGGCCAACGTCCTGACTTTC. The chain employs TRBV19 and TRBJ2-6; D unclear. The CDR3 covers 15 residues. Trimming shortened V by 6 bases and J by 0 bases, and 9 bases separated the two germline ends. Germline-derived CDR1 and CDR2 are LNHDA and SQIVND (reference sequence).

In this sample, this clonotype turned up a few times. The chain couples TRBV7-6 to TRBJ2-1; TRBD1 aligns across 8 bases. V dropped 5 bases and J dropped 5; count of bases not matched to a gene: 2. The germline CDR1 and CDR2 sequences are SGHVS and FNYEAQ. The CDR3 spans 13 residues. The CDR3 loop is CASSPGQDNEQFF. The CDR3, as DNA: TGTGCCAGCAGCCCGGGACAGGACAATGAGCAGTTCTTC.